The source of this TCR beta chain is a study of shared clonotypes between healthy human individuals. Study findings and constraints: Naive subsets tended to show greater estimated richness than memory subsets. What limited the represented genetic and exposure-history diversity was the small number of donors. Against clonotypes common to all four donors, non-shared ones had lower generation probabilities.

Comment on this clone: The target antigen is unknown.

Germline lookup yields CDR1 SNHLY and CDR2 FYNNEI. The germline V and J ends were trimmed by 7 bases and 5 bases, with 20 bases remaining between them. The CDR3 sequence is 15 residues long. Assay: immunoSEQ multiplex PCR; the TCRdb copy retains only in-frame clones and omits some. The table has about 2.4 million clones, roughly 93% seen once. V and J are TRBV2 and TRBJ1-1; weak D call: TRBD1 (5 bases). Sequenced input: naive CD4+ T cells from PBMCs. Subset described: CD45RA+ positively selected. The TCR originated in a young man in good health. Some clones in this sample may be carry-over from other donors' samples. Here the CDR3 DNA reads TGTGCCAGCAAGGCCGGGGGTGTTCGGAATACTGAAGCTTTCTTT. This encodes CASKAGGVRNTEAFF.